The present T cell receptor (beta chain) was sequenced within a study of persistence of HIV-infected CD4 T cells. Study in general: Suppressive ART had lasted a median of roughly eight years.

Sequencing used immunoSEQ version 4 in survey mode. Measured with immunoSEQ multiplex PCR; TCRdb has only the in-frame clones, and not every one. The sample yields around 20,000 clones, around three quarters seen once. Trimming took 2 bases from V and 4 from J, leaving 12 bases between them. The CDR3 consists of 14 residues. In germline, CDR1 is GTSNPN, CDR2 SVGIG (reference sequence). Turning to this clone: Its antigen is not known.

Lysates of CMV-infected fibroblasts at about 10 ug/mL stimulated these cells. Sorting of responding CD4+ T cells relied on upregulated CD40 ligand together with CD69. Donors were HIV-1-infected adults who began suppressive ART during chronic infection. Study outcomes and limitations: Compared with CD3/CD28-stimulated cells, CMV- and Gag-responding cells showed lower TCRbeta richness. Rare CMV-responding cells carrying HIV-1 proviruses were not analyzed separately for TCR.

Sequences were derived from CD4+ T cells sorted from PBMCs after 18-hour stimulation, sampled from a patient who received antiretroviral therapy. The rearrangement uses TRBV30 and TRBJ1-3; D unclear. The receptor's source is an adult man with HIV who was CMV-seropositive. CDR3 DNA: TGTGCCTGGAGTAGTGGCTTCGGGGGAAACACCATATATTTT. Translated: CAWSSGFGGNTIYF.